A single sample is the source of the 18 T cell receptor beta chains below, sequenced in a study of blood T cell repertoires in COVID-19. The repertoire was sequenced with immunoSEQ multiplex PCR; TCRdb's copy has only in-frame clones and lacks some. The repertoire includes about 300,000 clones, about 87% of them detected once, and approximately 7% sits in the top ten. Sequenced: peripheral blood. Receptors originate from a woman aged 25-40 years who had recovered from COVID-19.

The count of this clone is one. This chain uses TRBV19 with TRBJ2-7, with 11 nucleotides matching TRBD1. The CDR3 is 15 amino acids. Germline V CDR1 and CDR2: LNHDA, SQIVND (reference sequence). After removal of 6 bases from V and 3 bases from J, the junction contained 7 bases not matched to a gene. Here the CDR3 reads CASRPGTGGIYEQYF. The CDR3 region has the DNA TGTGCCAGTAGACCCGGGACAGGGGGGATCTACGAGCAGTACTTC.

V gene TRBV4-3 combines with J gene TRBJ2-1; 9 bases fit TRBD2. Looked up from germline, CDR1 is LGHNA and CDR2 is YSLEER. Trimming removed 1 base from V and 10 bases from J; junction bases left unmatched: 5. The CDR3 runs 14 residues. The CDR3 reads CASSQGTSVGEQFF. For the CDR3, the DNA is TGCGCCAGCAGCCAAGGGACTAGCGTTGGGGAGCAGTTCTTC.

The CDR3 sequence: CASNRQGHAFTGELFF. Written as DNA, the CDR3 is TGTGCCAGCAATAGGCAGGGCCATGCGTTCACCGGGGAGCTGTTTTTT. The chain combines TRBV2 with TRBJ2-2; perhaps TRBD1 as D (5 bases). This CDR3 is built from 16 residues. Trimming pared 7 bases from V and 4 bases from J, leaving 19 bases between. The germline CDR1 and CDR2 sequences are SNHLY and FYNNEI. Using reference TRBV2 and TRBJ2-2 for the parts outside the CDR3, the full variable domain is EPEVTQTPSHQVTQMGQEVILRCVPISNHLYFYWYRQILGQKVEFLVSFYNNEISEKSEIFDDQFSVERPDGSNFTLKIRSTKLEDSAMYFCASNRQGHAFTGELFFGEGSRLTVL.

The rearrangement uses TRBV27 and TRBJ1-2; D is ambiguous. With 2 bases removed from V and 2 bases from J, the gap between germline ends came to 6 bases. The CDR3 totals 13 residues. Germline V gene sequence: CDR1 MNHEY, CDR2 SMNVEV (reference sequence). This chain's CDR3 is CASSLRENYGYTF. The DNA of the CDR3 is TGTGCCAGCAGTTTACGCGAGAACTATGGCTACACCTTC.

The chain uses TRBV11-2 and TRBJ2-5, with TRBD1 as a possible D gene (8 bases). The CDR3 extends over 14 amino acids. Trimming took 5 bases from V and 4 from J, leaving 14 bases between them. The V gene's germline CDR1 is SGHAT and CDR2 FQNNGV. The CDR3 bases are TGTGCCAGCAGCCTGACAGGGGAGGGAGAGACCCAGTACTTC. Translated, it gives CASSLTGEGETQYF.

V gene TRBV5-4 combines with J gene TRBJ2-7; no reliable D call. Germline V gene sequence: CDR1 SGHNT, CDR2 YYREEE (reference sequence). The germline V and J ends were trimmed by 2 bases and 1 base, with 10 bases remaining between them. This CDR3 region has 14 residues. The CDR3 DNA follows: TGTGCCAGCAGCTTCTTATCAGGTTCCTACGAGCAGTACTTC. This encodes CASSFLSGSYEQYF. Drawing the rest from reference TRBV5-4 and TRBJ2-7, the complete variable domain is ETGVTQSPTHLIKTRGQQVTLRCSSQSGHNTVSWYQQALGQGPQFIFQYYREEENGRGNFPPRFSGLQFPNYSSELNVNALELDDSALYLCASSFLSGSYEQYFGPGTRLTVT.

The V call is TRBV10-3, the J call TRBJ2-3, with 9 bases matching TRBD1. CDR1 is ENHRY and CDR2 is SYGVKD in the germline V gene. This CDR3 contains 14 residues. V was pared by 11 bases and J by 5 bases, with 11 bases of the junction left unmatched. This CDR3 is CAVLAGTGKDTQYF. The CDR3 DNA reads TGTGCCGTACTAGCTGGGACAGGGAAAGATACGCAGTATTTT.

The rearrangement links TRBV28 to TRBJ2-5; 9 nucleotides match TRBD2. Germline V gives CDR1 MDHEN, CDR2 SYDVKM. The CDR3 is made up of 16 amino acids. The trim removed 3 bases at V and 5 bases at J, leaving 10 bases unmatched. Here the CDR3 reads CASSLRVAGARETQYF. DNA for the CDR3: TGTGCCAGCAGTTTGAGGGTAGCGGGGGCCCGGGAGACCCAGTACTTC.

This chain joins TRBV6-5 and TRBJ1-3; TRBD1 matches 8 bases. CDR1 is MNHEY and CDR2 is SVGAGI in the germline V gene. J lost 4 bases, V lost 5 bases, and 4 bases had no gene match. The CDR3 sequence is 14 residues long. CDR3 sequence (DNA): TGTGCCAGCAGTCCCAGGGGGCGCGGAAACACCATATATTTT. Translating gives CASSPRGRGNTIYF.

DNA of the CDR3: TGTGCCAGCTACCTGGAACGGCAGGGAGAAGCTTTCTTT. It translates to CASYLERQGEAFF. The chain uses TRBV6-6 and TRBJ1-1; TRBD1 is a possible D gene (5 bases). This CDR3 is built from 13 residues. Germline V lookup: CDR1 MNHNY, CDR2 SVGAGI (reference sequence). Trimming left V 8 bases short and J 8 bases short, with 18 bases between.

The chain carries TRBV9 and TRBJ2-7, with TRBD2 matching 7 bases. Trimming cost V 3 bases and J 0 bases; bases outside gene matches: 12. This CDR3 contains 17 residues. Germline values: CDR1 SGDLS, CDR2 YYNGEE. The CDR3 protein is CASSAEAGRPLSYEQYF. In DNA, the CDR3 is TGTGCCAGCAGCGCCGAAGCGGGAAGGCCCCTCTCCTACGAGCAGTACTTC.

The J gene is TRBJ2-2, the V gene TRBV4-3, with D possibly TRBD2 on 5 matching bases. CDR1 and CDR2 (germline): LGHNA, YSLEER. With 0 bases removed from V and 1 base from J, the gap between germline ends came to 12 bases. This CDR3 region has 17 residues. The CDR3 spells CASSQDLGLLNTGELFF. CDR3 in DNA: TGCGCCAGCAGCCAAGATCTTGGACTTCTGAACACCGGGGAGCTGTTTTTT.

The chain is built from TRBV5-5 and TRBJ2-1, with 9 bases lining up with TRBD1. Germline trimming cut 7 bases from V and 9 bases from J; bases unmatched to any gene: 20. This CDR3 contains 17 residues. Germline CDR1 and CDR2: SGHKS and YYEKEE (reference sequence). The CDR3 region has the DNA TGTGCCAGCGCCCGGGGGGCCGGGACAGGGTTTTTCAGTGAGCAGTTCTTC. This encodes CASARGAGTGFFSEQFF.

The genes are TRBV10-3 and TRBJ2-3; possibly TRBD2 for D (5 bases). Trimming removed 7 bases from V and 2 bases from J, with 13 bases in between. CDR1 and CDR2 from the germline V gene are ENHRY and SYGVKD. The CDR3 is 14 amino acids. The CDR3 DNA sequence: TGTGCCATCAATGGAGACTACGACACAGATACGCAGTATTTT. As protein: CAINGDYDTDTQYF.

The chain carries TRBV6-1 and TRBJ1-2; maybe TRBD1 (5 bases). V was pared by 2 bases and J by 8 bases, with 21 bases between. CDR1 MNHNS and CDR2 SASEGT come from the germline V gene. The CDR3 is made up of 16 amino acids. In DNA form, the CDR3 reads TGTGCCAGCAGTGAAATGATGGGCCGCCGCAGGGTAGGCTACACCTTC. Translation gives CASSEMMGRRRVGYTF.

V is TRBV7-8 and J is TRBJ2-3, with TRBD1 matching 7 bases. Per germline, CDR1 SGHVS and CDR2 FQNEAQ. V was pared by 5 bases and J by 3 bases, with 11 bases of the junction left unmatched. The CDR3 runs to 16 residues. The CDR3 is CASSLTGVGKTDTQYF. The CDR3 coding sequence is TGTGCCAGCAGCCTTACAGGGGTGGGAAAAACAGATACGCAGTATTTT.

The chain combines TRBV2 with TRBJ1-5; possible D gene TRBD1, 6 bases. This CDR3 is 16 amino acids long. In germline, CDR1 is SNHLY, CDR2 FYNNEI. The V and J ends lost 5 bases and 0 bases respectively, with 14 bases between them. The CDR3 region is CASSIEQGYSNQPQHF. In DNA, the CDR3 is TGTGCCAGCAGTATAGAACAGGGATATAGCAATCAGCCCCAGCATTTT.

CDR3 coding DNA: TGCGCCAGCGGACAGGGACAAAAGCCAGATACGCAGTATTTT. As protein: CASGQGQKPDTQYF. The genes are TRBV23-1 and TRBJ2-3; TRBD1 aligns across 8 bases. TRBV23-1 is designated an ORF whose function remains uncertain. Trimming took 8 bases from V and 4 from J; bases not matched to a gene: 8. The CDR3 runs to 14 residues.